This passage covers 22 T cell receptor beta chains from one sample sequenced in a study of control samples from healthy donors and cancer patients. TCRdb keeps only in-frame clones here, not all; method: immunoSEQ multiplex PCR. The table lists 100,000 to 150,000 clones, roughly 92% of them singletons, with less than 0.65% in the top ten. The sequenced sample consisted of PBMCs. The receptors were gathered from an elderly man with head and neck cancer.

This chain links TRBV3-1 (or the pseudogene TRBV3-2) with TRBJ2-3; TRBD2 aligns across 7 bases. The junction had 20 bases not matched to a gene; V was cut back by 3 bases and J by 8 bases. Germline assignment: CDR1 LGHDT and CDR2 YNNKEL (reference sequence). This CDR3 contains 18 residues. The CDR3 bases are TGTGCCAGCAGCCACATGCGGGAGAGTAAATATGATGGGGCTACGCAGTATTTT. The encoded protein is CASSHMRESKYDGATQYF.

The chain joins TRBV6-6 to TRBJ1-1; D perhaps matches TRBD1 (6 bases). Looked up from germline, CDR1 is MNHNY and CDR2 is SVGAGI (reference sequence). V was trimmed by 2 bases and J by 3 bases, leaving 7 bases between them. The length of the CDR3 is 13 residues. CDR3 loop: CASSYRTDTEAFF. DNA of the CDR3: TGTGCCAGCAGTTACAGGACAGACACTGAAGCTTTCTTT.

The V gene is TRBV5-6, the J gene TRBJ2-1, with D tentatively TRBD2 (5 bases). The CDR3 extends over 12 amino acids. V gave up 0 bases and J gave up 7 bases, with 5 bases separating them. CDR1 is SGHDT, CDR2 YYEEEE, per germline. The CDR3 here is CASSLGENEQFF. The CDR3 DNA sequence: TGTGCCAGCAGCTTGGGGGAGAATGAGCAGTTCTTC.

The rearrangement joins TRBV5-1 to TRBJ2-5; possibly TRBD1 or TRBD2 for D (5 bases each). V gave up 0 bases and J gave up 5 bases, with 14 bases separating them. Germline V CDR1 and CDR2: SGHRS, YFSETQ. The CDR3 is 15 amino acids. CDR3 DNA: TGCGCCAGCAGCTTGGGGGCCGTCCGGGGCGAGACCCAGTACTTC. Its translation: CASSLGAVRGETQYF.

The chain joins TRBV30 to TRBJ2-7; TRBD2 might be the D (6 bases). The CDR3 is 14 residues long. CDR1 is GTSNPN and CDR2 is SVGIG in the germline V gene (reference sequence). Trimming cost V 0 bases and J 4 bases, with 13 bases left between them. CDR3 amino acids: CAWSVSVLAYEQYF. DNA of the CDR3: TGTGCCTGGAGTGTTTCCGTTCTAGCGTACGAGCAGTACTTC. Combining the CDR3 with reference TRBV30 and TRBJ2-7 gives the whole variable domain SQTIHQWPATLVQPVGSPLSLECTVEGTSNPNLYWYRQAAGRGLQLLFYSVGIGQISSEVPQNLSASRPQDRQFILSSKKLLLSDSGFYLCAWSVSVLAYEQYFGPGTRLTVT.

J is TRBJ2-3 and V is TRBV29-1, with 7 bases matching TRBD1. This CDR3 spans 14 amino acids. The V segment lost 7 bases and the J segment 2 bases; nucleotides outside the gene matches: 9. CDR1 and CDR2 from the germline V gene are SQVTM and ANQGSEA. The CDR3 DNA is TGCAGCGACCTAGTACAGGGGTCCACAGATACGCAGTATTTT. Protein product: CSDLVQGSTDTQYF.

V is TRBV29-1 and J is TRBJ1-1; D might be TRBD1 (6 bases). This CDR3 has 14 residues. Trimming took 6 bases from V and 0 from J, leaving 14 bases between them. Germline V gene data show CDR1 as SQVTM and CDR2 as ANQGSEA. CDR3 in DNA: TGCAGCGTAGCTCGGACAGACATGAACACTGAAGCTTTCTTT. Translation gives CSVARTDMNTEAFF.

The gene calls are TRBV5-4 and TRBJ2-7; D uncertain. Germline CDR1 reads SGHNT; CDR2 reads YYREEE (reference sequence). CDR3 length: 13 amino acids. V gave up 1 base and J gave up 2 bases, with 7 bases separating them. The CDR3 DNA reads TGTGCCAGCAGCTTGTTCTCTACCTACGAGCAGTACTTC. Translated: CASSLFSTYEQYF.

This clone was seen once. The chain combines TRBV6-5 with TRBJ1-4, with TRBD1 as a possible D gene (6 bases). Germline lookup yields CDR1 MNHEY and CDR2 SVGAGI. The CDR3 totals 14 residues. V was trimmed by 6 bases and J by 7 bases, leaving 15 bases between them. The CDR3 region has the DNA TGTGCCAGCAGCCTACAGGGTCATAGTGAAAAACTGTTTTTT. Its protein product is CASSLQGHSEKLFF.

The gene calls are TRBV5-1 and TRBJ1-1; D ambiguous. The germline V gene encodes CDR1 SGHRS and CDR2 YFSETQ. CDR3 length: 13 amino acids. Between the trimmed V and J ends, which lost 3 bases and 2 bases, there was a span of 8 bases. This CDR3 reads CASSSRLNTEAFF. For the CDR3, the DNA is TGCGCCAGCAGCTCCAGGCTAAACACTGAAGCTTTCTTT.

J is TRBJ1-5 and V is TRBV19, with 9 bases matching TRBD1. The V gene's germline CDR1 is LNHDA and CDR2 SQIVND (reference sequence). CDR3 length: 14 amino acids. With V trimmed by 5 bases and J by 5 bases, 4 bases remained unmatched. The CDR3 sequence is CASSPRDRDQPQHF. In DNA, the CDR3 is TGTGCCAGTAGTCCCCGGGACAGGGATCAGCCCCAGCATTTT.

The CDR3 region has the DNA TGCGCCAGCAGCCTGCCGGGGCTCGACACAGATACGCAGTATTTT. Protein sequence: CASSLPGLDTDTQYF. The V gene is TRBV4-3, the J gene TRBJ2-3; D may be TRBD1 or TRBD2 (5 bases each). Germline CDR1 LGHNA, CDR2 YSLEER. Trimming cost V 4 bases and J 2 bases, with 13 bases left between them. This CDR3 contains 15 residues.

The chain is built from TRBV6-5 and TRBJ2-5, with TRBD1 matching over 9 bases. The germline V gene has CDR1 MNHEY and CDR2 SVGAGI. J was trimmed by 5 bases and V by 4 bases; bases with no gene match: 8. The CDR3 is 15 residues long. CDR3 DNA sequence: TGTGCCAGCAGTTCCCCGACAGGGGGGGATGAGACCCAGTACTTC. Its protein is CASSSPTGGDETQYF.

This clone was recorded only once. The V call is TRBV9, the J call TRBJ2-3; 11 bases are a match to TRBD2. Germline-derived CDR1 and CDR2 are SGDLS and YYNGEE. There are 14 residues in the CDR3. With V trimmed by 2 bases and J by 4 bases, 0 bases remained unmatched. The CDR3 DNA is TGTGCCAGCAGCGTTAGCGGGAGGGCAGATACGCAGTATTTT. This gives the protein CASSVSGRADTQYF.

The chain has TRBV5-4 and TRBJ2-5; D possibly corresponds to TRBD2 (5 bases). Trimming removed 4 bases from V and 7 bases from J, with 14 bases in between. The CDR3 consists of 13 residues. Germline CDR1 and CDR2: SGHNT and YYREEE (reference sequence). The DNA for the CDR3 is TGTGCCAGCAGCGTTCACCAAGGAGGGACCCAGTACTTC. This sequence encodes CASSVHQGGTQYF. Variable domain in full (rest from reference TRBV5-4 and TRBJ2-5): ETGVTQSPTHLIKTRGQQVTLRCSSQSGHNTVSWYQQALGQGPQFIFQYYREEENGRGNFPPRFSGLQFPNYSSELNVNALELDDSALYLCASSVHQGGTQYFGPGTRLLVL.

Here the CDR3 reads CASSYSPSGYNEQFF. The CDR3 DNA sequence: TGTGCCAGCAGTTACTCTCCTAGCGGCTACAATGAGCAGTTCTTC. The rearrangement joins TRBV6-2 or TRBV6-3 to TRBJ2-1; TRBD2 aligns across 7 bases. Germline-derived CDR1 and CDR2 are MNHEY and SVGEGT. There are 15 residues in the CDR3. The V and J ends lost 0 bases and 3 bases, in that order; junction bases with no gene match: 2.

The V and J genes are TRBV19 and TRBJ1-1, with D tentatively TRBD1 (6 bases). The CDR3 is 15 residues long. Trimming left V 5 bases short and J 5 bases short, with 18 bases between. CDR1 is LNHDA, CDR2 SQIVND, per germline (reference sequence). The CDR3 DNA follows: TGTGCCAGTAGTGGGGGCGTACGGGGATGGACTGAAGCTTTCTTT. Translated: CASSGGVRGWTEAFF.

CDR3 residues: CASSWRDRGLYGYTF. CDR3 nucleotides: TGTGCCAGCAGCTGGCGGGACAGAGGTCTCTATGGCTACACCTTC. The V gene is TRBV5-8, the J gene TRBJ1-2, with 7 bases matching TRBD1. V dropped 3 bases and J dropped 4; count of bases not matched to a gene: 9. This CDR3 has 15 amino acids. Looked up from germline, CDR1 is SGHTS and CDR2 is YDEGEE.

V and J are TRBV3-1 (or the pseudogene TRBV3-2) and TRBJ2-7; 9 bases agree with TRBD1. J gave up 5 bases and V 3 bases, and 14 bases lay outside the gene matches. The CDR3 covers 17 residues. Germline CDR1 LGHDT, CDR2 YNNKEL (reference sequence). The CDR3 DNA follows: TGTGCCAGCAGCCATAATTGGATGGGGACAGGGAAAGACGAGCAGTACTTC. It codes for CASSHNWMGTGKDEQYF.

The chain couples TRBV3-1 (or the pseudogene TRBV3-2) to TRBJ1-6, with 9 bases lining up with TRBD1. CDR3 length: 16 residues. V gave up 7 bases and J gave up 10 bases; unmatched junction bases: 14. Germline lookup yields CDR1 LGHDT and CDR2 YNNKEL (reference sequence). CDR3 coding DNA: TGTGCCAGCACTCTGGGGGGACAGGGAATCCCCTCACCCCTCCACTTT. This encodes CASTLGGQGIPSPLHF.

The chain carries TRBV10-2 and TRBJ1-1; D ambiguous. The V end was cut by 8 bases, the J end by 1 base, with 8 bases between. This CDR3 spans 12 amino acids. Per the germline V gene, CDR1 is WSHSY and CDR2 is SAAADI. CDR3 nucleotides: TGCGCCAGCGGAGAAGGGAACACTGAAGCTTTCTTT. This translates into CASGEGNTEAFF.

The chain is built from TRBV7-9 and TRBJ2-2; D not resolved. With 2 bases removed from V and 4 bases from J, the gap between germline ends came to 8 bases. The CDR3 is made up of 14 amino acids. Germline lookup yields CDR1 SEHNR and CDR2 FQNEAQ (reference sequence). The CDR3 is CASSLLVVTGELFF. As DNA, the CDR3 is TGTGCCAGCAGCTTACTAGTGGTCACCGGGGAGCTGTTTTTT.